The T cell receptor (beta chain) under discussion was sequenced for a study of cytomegalovirus exposure and HLA in healthy donors. The overall study: Of 300 to 500 genotyped donors, around 76% clustered with self-reported Caucasian donors. Study observations and caveats: Of the V segments, some could not be distinguished, including TRBV6-2 and TRBV6-3, and were excluded.

The PCR made use of 60 Vbeta and 13 Jbeta primers. Profiled with immunoSEQ multiplex PCR; TCRdb holds only in-frame clones, not every one. The sample yields around 120,000 clones, about 85% seen once. As for this clone: Antigen specificity is unknown.

V trimming: 4 bases; J trimming: 4 bases; junction bases outside the gene matches: 5. Germline values: CDR1 LNHDA, CDR2 SQIVND (reference sequence). The CDR3 has 14 residues. The material sequenced was PBMCs. The chain recombines TRBV19 with TRBJ2-7; 9 positions match TRBD2. This sequence originates from a man aged 50 to 59 in good health and CMV-seronegative. CDR3 sequence reads: CASSSGRARYEQYF. The DNA of the CDR3 is TGTGCCAGTAGTAGCGGGAGGGCTCGATACGAGCAGTACTTC. Full variable domain (remainder filled in from reference TRBV19 and TRBJ2-7): DGGITQSPKYLFRKEGQNVTLSCEQNLNHDAMYWYRQDPGQGLRLIYYSQIVNDFQKGDIAEGYSVSREKKESFPLTVTSAQKNPTAFYLCASSSGRARYEQYFGPGTRLTVT.